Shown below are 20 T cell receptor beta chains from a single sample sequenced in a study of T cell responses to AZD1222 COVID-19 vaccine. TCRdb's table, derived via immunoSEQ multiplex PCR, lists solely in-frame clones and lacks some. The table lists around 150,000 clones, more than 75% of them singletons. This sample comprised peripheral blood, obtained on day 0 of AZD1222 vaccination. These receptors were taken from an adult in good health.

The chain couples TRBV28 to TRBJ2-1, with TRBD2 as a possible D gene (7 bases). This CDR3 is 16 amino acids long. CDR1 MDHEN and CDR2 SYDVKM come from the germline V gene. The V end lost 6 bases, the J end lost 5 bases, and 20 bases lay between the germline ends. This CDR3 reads CASSTLGGALHNEQFF. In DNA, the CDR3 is TGTGCCAGCAGCACCTTGGGGGGGGCCCTCCACAATGAGCAGTTCTTC.

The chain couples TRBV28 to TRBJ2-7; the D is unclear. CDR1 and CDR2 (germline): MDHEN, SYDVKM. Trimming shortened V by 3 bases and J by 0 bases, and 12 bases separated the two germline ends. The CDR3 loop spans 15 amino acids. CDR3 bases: TGTGCCAGCAGTTTTTGGACGGCGAGCTCCTACGAGCAGTACTTC. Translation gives CASSFWTASSYEQYF.

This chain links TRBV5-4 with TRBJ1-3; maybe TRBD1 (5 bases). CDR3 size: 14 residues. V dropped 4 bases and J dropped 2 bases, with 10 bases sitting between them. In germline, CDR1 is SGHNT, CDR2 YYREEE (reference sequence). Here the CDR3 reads CASSPGLTGNTIYF. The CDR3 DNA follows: TGTGCCAGCAGCCCGGGACTTACTGGAAACACCATATATTTT.

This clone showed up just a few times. The CDR3 nucleotides read TGTGCCAGCAGCTTAGAGGTTGAAAAACTGTTTTTT. This sequence encodes CASSLEVEKLFF. The chain uses TRBV7-9 and TRBJ1-4; D not resolved. Germline V gene sequence: CDR1 SEHNR, CDR2 FQNEAQ (reference sequence). The CDR3 is 12 residues long. With 1 base removed from V and 7 bases from J, the gap between germline ends came to 4 bases.

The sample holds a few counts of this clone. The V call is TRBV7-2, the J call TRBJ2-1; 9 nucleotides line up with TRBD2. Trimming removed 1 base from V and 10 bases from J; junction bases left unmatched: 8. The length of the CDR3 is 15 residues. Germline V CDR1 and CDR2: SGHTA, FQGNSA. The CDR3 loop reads CASSLGAAGGREQFF. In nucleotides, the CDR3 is TGTGCCAGCAGCTTAGGGGCGGCGGGGGGGCGCGAGCAGTTCTTC.

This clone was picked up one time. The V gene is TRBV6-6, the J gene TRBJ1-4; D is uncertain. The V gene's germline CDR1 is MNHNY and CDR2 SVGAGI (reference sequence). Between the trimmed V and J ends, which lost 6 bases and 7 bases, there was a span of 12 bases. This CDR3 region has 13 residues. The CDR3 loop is CASSGRRGEKLFF. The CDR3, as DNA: TGTGCCAGCAGCGGCCGTCGGGGTGAAAAACTGTTTTTT.

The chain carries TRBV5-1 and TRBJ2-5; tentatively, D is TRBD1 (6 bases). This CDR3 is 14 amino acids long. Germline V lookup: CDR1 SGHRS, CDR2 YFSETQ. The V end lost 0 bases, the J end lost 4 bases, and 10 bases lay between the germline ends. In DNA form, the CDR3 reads TGCGCCAGCAGCTTGGACAGGGTGGGAGAGACCCAGTACTTC. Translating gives CASSLDRVGETQYF. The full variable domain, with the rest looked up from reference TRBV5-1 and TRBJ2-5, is KAGVTQTPRYLIKTRGQQVTLSCSPISGHRSVSWYQQTPGQGLQFLFEYFSETQRNKGNFPGRFSGRQFSNSRSEMNVSTLELGDSALYLCASSLDRVGETQYFGPGTRLLVL.

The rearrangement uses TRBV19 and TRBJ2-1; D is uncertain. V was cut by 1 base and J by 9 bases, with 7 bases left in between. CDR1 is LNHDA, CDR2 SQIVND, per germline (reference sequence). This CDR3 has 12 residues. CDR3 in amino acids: CASSIGTPEQFF. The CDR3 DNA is TGTGCCAGTAGTATAGGGACGCCTGAGCAGTTCTTC.

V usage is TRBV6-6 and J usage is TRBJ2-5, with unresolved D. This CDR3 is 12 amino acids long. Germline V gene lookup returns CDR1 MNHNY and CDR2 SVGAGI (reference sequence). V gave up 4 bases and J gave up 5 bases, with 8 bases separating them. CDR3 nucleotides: TGTGCCAGCAGTTTAACTTGGGAGACCCAGTACTTC. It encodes CASSLTWETQYF.

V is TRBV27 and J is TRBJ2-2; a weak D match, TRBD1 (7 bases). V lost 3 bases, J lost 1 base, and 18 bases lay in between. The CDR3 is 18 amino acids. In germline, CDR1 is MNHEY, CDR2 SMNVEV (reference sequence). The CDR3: CASSLRRQGGLNTGELFF. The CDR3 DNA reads TGTGCCAGCAGTTTGAGGAGGCAGGGGGGTCTGAACACCGGGGAGCTGTTTTTT.

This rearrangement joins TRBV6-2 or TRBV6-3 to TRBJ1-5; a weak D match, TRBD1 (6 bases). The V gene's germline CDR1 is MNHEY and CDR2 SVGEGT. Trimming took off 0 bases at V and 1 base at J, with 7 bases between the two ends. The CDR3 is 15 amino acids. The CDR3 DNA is TGTGCCAGCAGTTACTCAGGACAGAGCAATCAGCCCCAGCATTTT. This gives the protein CASSYSGQSNQPQHF.

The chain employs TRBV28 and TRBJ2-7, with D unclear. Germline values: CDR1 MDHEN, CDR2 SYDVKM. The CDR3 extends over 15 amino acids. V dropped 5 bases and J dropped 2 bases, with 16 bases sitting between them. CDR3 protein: CASSPPGPGTYEQYF. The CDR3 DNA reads TGTGCCAGCAGTCCTCCCGGGCCTGGAACCTACGAGCAGTACTTC.

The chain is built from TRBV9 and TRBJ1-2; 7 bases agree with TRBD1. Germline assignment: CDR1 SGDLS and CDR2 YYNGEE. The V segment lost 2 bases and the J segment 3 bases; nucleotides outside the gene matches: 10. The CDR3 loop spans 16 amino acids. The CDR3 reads CASSVRAGGLDYGYTF. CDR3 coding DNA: TGTGCCAGCAGCGTTAGGGCAGGGGGTCTGGACTATGGCTACACCTTC.

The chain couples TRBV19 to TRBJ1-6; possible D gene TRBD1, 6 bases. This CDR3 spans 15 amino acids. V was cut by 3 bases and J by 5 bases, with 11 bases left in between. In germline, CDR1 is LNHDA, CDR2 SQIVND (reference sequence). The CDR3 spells CASSISGQHNSPLHF. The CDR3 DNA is TGTGCCAGTAGTATTTCCGGACAGCATAATTCACCCCTCCACTTT.

CDR3 sequence reads: CASRPRGGGRHGYTF. CDR3 sequence (DNA): TGTGCCAGCAGACCCCGCGGCGGGGGAAGACATGGCTACACCTTC. This chain links TRBV3-1 (or the pseudogene TRBV3-2) with TRBJ1-2, with D perhaps matching TRBD1 (5 bases). Trimming left V 6 bases short and J 6 bases short, with 20 bases between. Germline V gene lookup returns CDR1 LGHDT and CDR2 YNNKEL (reference sequence). The CDR3 totals 15 residues.

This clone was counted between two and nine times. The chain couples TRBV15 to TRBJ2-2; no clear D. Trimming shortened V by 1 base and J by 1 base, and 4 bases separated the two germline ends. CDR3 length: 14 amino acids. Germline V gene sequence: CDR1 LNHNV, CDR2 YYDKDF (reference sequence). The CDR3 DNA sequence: TGTGCCACCAGCAGAGGGCGGAACACCGGGGAGCTGTTTTTT. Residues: CATSRGRNTGELFF. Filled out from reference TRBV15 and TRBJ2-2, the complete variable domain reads DAMVIQNPRYQVTQFGKPVTLSCSQTLNHNVMYWYQQKSSQAPKLLFHYYDKDFNNEADTPDNFQSRRPNTSFCFLDIRSPGLGDTAMYLCATSRGRNTGELFFGEGSRLTVL.

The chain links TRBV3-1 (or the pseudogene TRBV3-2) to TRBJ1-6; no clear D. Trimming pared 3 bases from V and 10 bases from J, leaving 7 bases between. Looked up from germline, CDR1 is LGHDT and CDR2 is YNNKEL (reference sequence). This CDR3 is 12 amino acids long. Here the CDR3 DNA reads TGTGCCAGCAGCCATAACGAATCACCCCTCCACTTT. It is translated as CASSHNESPLHF.

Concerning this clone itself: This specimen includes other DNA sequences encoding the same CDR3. The CDR3, as DNA: TGTGCCAGCAGTTACTCGGGGGTGGACGAGCAGTACTTC. Encoded protein: CASSYSGVDEQYF. V and J are TRBV6-5 and TRBJ2-7; D tentatively fits TRBD1 or TRBD2 (5 bases each). Per the germline V gene, CDR1 is MNHEY and CDR2 is SVGAGI. The V gene lost 0 bases and the J gene lost 5 bases, with 8 bases spanning the gap. This CDR3 has 13 amino acids.

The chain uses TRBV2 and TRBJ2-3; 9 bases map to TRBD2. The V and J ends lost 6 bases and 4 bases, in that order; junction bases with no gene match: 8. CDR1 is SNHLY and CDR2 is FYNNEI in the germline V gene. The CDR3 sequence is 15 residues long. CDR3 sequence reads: CASRPLAGKADTQYF. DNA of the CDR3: TGTGCCAGCAGACCCCTAGCGGGGAAAGCAGATACGCAGTATTTT.

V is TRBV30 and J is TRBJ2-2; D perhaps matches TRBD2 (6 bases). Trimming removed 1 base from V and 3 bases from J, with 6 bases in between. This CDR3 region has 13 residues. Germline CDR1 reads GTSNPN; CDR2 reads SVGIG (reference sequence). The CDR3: CAWSGEDTGELFF. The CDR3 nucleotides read TGTGCCTGGAGTGGGGAGGACACCGGGGAGCTGTTTTTT.